This note documents a single TCR beta chain sequence. There are 13 residues in the CDR3. Germline CDR1 MDHEN, CDR2 SYDVKM. Unmatched junction bases numbered 5, after V lost 5 bases and J lost 8 bases. Bulk CD8+ and CD4+ cells came from magnetic negative isolation; CD8+ TEMRA by FACS. The sample is drawn from a study of CD8 T cells in Susac syndrome. Study summary: Within the group of sequenced Susac syndrome patients, about six had active disease and eight were in remission.

The authors reverse transcribed about 0.5 to 1 ug RNA with random hexamers. Across 54 Vbeta and 13 Jbeta, TCR beta CDR3 was amplified with immunoSEQ multiplex PCR. Using its own MiXCR run on the immunoSEQ multiplex PCR reads, TCRdb lists one record per CDR3 protein. The sample has 150,000 to 200,000 distinct CDR3 sequences, about 91% seen once. The specimen sequenced was CD4+ T cells from PBMCs. This chain links TRBV28 with TRBJ1-4; TRBD1 aligns across 7 bases. This TCR was recovered from a human donor with Susac syndrome. The CDR3 sequence: CASSPTGLEKLFF. The CDR3 nucleotides are TGTGCCAGCAGTCCGACAGGGTTGGAAAAACTGTTTTTT. Combining the CDR3 with reference TRBV28 and TRBJ1-4 gives the whole variable domain DVKVTQSSRYLVKRTGEKVFLECVQDMDHENMFWYRQDPGLGLRLIYFSYDVKMKEKGDIPEGYSVSREKKERFSLILESASTNQTSMYLCASSPTGLEKLFFGSGTQLSVL.